Reported below is one T cell receptor (beta chain). Its cognate antigen is unknown. The sample is drawn from a study of shared clonotypes between healthy human individuals. Study-level results: Sampling used blood alone; tissue repertoires probably differ.

The protocol was immunoSEQ multiplex PCR, while the TCRdb copy is restricted to in-frame clones and leaves out a portion. The table includes hundreds of thousands of clones, approximately 95% detected once. Terminally differentiated effector memory CD45RA+ cells were left out of the naive CD8 fraction, which was CD45RO-negative and positively selected for CCR7. Free of recent acute infections or vaccinations, the donors were healthy HIV-negative adults. The sample was naive CD8+ T cells sorted from blood. The sequence was collected from a woman aged 25 to 39 in good health.

The CDR3 DNA is TGTGCCAGCAGCTCTCTAGCGGGAGGCTACGGGGAGCTGTTTTTT. Translated, it gives CASSSLAGGYGELFF. The genes are TRBV13 and TRBJ2-2, with TRBD2 identical over 11 bases. Germline V gene data show CDR1 as PRHDT and CDR2 as FYEKMQ (reference sequence). This CDR3 is 15 amino acids long. V lost 4 bases, J lost 7 bases, and 5 bases stayed unmatched.